The clone carrying this T cell receptor beta chain was seen many times. Its antigen is undetermined. The junction had 11 bases not matched to a gene; V was cut back by 4 bases and J by 6 bases. CDR3 size: 16 residues. Germline V gene lookup returns CDR1 MDHEN and CDR2 SYDVKM. TCRdb fed the RT-PCR reads into MiXCR, producing one record per CDR3 protein. The table includes some 550,000 distinct CDR3 sequences, roughly 25% detected once. This specimen comes from a study of response to subunit inactivated influenza vaccine. Study conclusions and caveats: Authors suggested seasonal influenza vaccinations each recruit few new T cells.

This sample was also put to use in a study of T cells expressing NK-cell markers. That investigation notes: UMIs were included in TCR beta cDNA generated by 5'RACE template switching. It was sorted CD3+CD56-NKG2C+, CD3+CD56+NKG2C- and CD3+CD56+NKG2C+ T cells that provided the TCR beta repertoires. What remained unclear was the HCMV specificity of expanded NKG2C+ T cell clones.

The rearrangement uses TRBV28 and TRBJ1-4; 7 nucleotides line up with TRBD1. Sample: CD4+ T cells sorted from PBMCs, taken less than 13 days after vaccination. The source of this sequence is a man between 50 and 59 years old who received an inactivated influenza vaccine. The DNA of the CDR3 is TGTGCCAGCAGTTCGAACTCAGGGGGGCTGGATGAAAAACTGTTTTTT. Protein sequence: CASSSNSGGLDEKLFF.